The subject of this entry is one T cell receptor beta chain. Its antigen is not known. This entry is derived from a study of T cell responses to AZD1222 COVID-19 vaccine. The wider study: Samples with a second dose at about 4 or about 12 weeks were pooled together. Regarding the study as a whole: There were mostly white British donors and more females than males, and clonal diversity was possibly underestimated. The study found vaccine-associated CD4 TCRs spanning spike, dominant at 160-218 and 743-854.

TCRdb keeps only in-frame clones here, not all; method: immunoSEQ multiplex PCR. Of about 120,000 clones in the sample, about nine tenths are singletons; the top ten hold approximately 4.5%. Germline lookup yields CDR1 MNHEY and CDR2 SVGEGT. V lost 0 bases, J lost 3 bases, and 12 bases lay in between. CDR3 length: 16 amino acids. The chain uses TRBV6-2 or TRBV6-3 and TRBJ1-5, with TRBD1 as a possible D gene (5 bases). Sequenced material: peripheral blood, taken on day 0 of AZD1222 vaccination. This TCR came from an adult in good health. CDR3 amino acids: CASSYSRVMINQPQHF. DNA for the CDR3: TGTGCCAGCAGTTACTCCAGGGTTATGATCAATCAGCCCCAGCATTTT.